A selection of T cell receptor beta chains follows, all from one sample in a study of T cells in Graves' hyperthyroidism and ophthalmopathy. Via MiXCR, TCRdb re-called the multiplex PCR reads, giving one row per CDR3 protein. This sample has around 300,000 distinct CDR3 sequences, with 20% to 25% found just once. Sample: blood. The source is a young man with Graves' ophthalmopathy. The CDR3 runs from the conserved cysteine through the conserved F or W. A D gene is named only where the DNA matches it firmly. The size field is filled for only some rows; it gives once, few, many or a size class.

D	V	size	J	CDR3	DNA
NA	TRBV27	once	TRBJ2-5	CASSLSTRGETQYF	TGTGCCAGCAGTTTATCTACCAGGGGAGAGACCCAGTACTTC
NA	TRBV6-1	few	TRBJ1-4	CASGTQEKLFF	TGTGCCAGCGGGACCCAAGAAAAACTGTTTTTT
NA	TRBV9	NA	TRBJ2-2	CASGVDLYTGELFF	TGTGCCAGCGGCGTCGACTTGTACACCGGGGAGCTGTTTTTT
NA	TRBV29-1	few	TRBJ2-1	CSVRQINEQFF	TGCAGCGTTAGGCAGATTAATGAGCAGTTCTTC
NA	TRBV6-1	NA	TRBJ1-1	CASSYKLNTEAFF	TGTGCCAGCAGCTATAAGTTGAACACTGAAGCTTTCTTT
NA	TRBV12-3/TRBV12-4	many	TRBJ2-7	CASSFSRPNEQYF	TGTGCCAGCAGTTTCTCCCGGCCGAACGAGCAGTACTTC
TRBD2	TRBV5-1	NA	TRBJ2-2	CASSLAPGTSGDTGELFF	TGCGCCAGCAGCTTGGCTCCCGGGACTAGCGGGGACACCGGGGAGCTGTTTTTT
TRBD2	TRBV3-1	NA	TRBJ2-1	CASSQEGTSGYNEQFF	TGTGCCAGCAGCCAAGAGGGGACTAGCGGCTACAATGAGCAGTTCTTC
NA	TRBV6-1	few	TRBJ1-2	CASSEVWTDYGYTF	TGTGCCAGCAGTGAAGTTTGGACAGACTATGGCTACACCTTC
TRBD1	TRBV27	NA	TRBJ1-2	CASSPRGTGTAGYTF	TGTGCCAGCAGCCCCCGAGGGACAGGGACCGCTGGCTACACCTTC
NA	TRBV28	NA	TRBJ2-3	CASSLRPSDTQYF	TGTGCCAGCAGTTTAAGGCCTTCAGATACGCAGTATTTT
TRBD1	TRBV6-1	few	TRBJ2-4	CATRDRLAKNIQYF	TGTGCCACCAGGGACAGGCTAGCCAAAAACATTCAGTACTTC
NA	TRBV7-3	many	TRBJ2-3	CASSFVEPYTDTQYF	TGTGCCAGCAGCTTCGTAGAACCCTACACAGATACGCAGTATTTT
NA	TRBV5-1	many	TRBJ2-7	CASSLWGYEQYF	TGCGCCAGCAGCTTGTGGGGTTACGAGCAGTACTTC
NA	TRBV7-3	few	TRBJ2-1	CASSSLGTGNYNEQFF	TGTGCCAGCAGCTCACTTGGTACAGGGAATTACAATGAGCAGTTCTTC
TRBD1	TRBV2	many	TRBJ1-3	CASSGQGTISGNTIYF	TGTGCCAGCAGCGGACAGGGAACTATCTCTGGAAACACCATATATTTT
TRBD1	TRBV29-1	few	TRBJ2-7	CSVGGQGSHEQYF	TGCAGCGTTGGGGGACAGGGATCCCACGAGCAGTACTTC